Listed here is a single TCR beta chain. TCRdb's table, derived via immunoSEQ multiplex PCR, lists solely in-frame clones and lacks some. Of tens of thousands of clones detected, 90% to 95% appear once; the ten largest clones hold roughly 1.3%. The sample comes from a study of T cell changes during pregnancy in multiple sclerosis. The TCR originated in a female donor in good health, enrolled as a control in a pregnancy study. The starting material was peripheral blood, obtained after pregnancy.

The CDR3 DNA reads as TGCAGCTTCAGCCCGACAGGGGGCACCGGGGAGCTGTTTTTT. This gives the protein CSFSPTGGTGELFF. V gene TRBV29-1 combines with J gene TRBJ2-2; 9 bases fit TRBD1. The V gene end was trimmed by 8 bases and the J gene end by 4 bases; junction bases not matched to a gene: 8. From germline, CDR1 is SQVTM and CDR2 ANQGSEA. This CDR3 comprises 14 residues.